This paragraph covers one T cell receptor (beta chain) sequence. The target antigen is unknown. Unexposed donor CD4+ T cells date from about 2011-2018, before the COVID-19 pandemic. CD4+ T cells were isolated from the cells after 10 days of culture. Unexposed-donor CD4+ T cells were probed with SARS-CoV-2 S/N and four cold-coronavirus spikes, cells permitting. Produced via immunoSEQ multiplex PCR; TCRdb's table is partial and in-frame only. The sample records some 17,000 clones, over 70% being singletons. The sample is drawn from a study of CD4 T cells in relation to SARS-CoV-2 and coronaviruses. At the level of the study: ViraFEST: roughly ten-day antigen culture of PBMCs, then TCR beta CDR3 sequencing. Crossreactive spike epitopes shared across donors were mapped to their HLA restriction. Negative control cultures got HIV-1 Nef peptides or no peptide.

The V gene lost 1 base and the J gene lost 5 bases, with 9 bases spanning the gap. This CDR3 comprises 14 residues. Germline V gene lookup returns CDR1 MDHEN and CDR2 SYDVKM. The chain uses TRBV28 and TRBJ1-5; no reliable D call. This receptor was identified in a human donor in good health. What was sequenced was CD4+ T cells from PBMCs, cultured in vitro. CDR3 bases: TGTGCCAGCAGTTTATTGCAGGATCATCAGCCCCAGCATTTT. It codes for CASSLLQDHQPQHF.